The present T cell receptor beta chain was sequenced within a study of cytomegalovirus exposure and HLA in healthy donors. Background on the study: Previous work identified around 120 million unique TCR beta sequences from about 179 million T cells.

PCR used 60 Vbeta primers and 13 Jbeta primers. Some clones are missing from TCRdb's copy, which holds only in-frame ones; the method was immunoSEQ multiplex PCR. The repertoire includes 140,000 or so clones, 82% of them detected once, and around 3.2% sits in the top ten. Whole-study findings and limits: The number of N-insertions in an Asian-associated ancestry cluster was reportedly below the 666-donor mean in a later analysis. V- and J-gene trimming of TCR beta was linked (in a later analysis) to a missense DCLRE1C variant.

Though probably carrying unrecorded immune exposures, donors were nominally healthy at sampling. Germline CDR1 reads SGHTA; CDR2 reads FQGNSA. The CDR3 loop spans 16 amino acids. With 1 base removed from V and 4 bases from J, the gap between germline ends came to 14 bases. On this clone: The antigen is unknown.

Sequenced sample: PBMCs. The receptor was isolated from a male donor in good health and CMV-seronegative. V gene TRBV7-2 combines with J gene TRBJ2-1; D is perhaps TRBD2 (5 bases). The CDR3 protein is CASSLEIALRYNEQFF. DNA of the CDR3: TGTGCCAGCAGCTTAGAGATAGCGTTACGGTACAATGAGCAGTTCTTC.